Listed below are T cell receptor beta chains from one sample, sequenced in a study of vaccination effects on CD4 cells after COVID-19. Clones were sequenced by immunoSEQ multiplex PCR, and TCRdb holds only the in-frame ones, with some missing. Here the sample spans roughly 19,000 clones, 65% to 85% being singletons. Their antigens are not known. The sequences come from CD4+ T cells from PBMCs cultured with HCoV-NL63 spike peptides, collected before COVID-19 vaccination. The receptors derive from a human donor who received a COVID-19 vaccine. Both conserved end residues are part of each CDR3. D genes are given only for firm matches. Clone size is stated in some rows and not others, as once, few, many or a class when expanded.

d_gene	v_gene	abundance	j_gene	CDR3aa	CDR3nt
TRBD2	TRBV5-1	.	TRBJ2-3	CASSPTSGGIADTQYF	TGCGCCAGCAGCCCTACTAGCGGGGGGATAGCAGATACGCAGTATTTT
TRBD1	TRBV3-1/TRBV3-2	.	TRBJ1-1	CASSPEGAWYEGTEAFF	TGTGCCAGCAGCCCGGAGGGGGCTTGGTATGAGGGAACTGAAGCTTTCTTT
.	TRBV19	.	TRBJ2-7	CASSGPGFYEQYF	TGTGCCAGTAGTGGGCCGGGATTCTACGAGCAGTACTTC
.	TRBV7-9	.	TRBJ2-5	CASSLDSHQETQYF	TGTGCCAGCAGCCTAGACAGCCACCAAGAGACCCAGTACTTC
TRBD2	TRBV6-5	.	TRBJ2-2	CASSYLAGGPGGELFF	TGTGCCAGCAGTTATCTGGCGGGAGGGCCTGGCGGGGAGCTGTTTTTT
.	TRBV18	.	TRBJ2-1	CASSPSSREQFF	TGTGCCAGCTCACCGTCGAGTCGAGAGCAGTTCTTC
.	TRBV12-5	.	TRBJ2-1	CASGLAPLGKRETDEQFF	TGTGCTAGTGGTTTGGCCCCTCTGGGGAAGCGCGAGACGGATGAGCAGTTCTTC
TRBD2	TRBV12-3/TRBV12-4	.	TRBJ2-7	CASSPRLAGEQYF	TGTGCCAGCAGTCCCCGACTAGCGGGCGAGCAGTACTTC
.	TRBV5-8	.	TRBJ2-7	CASSLAGTPSYEQYF	TGTGCCAGCAGCTTGGCCGGGACTCCCTCCTACGAGCAGTACTTC
TRBD1	TRBV11-2	.	TRBJ2-2	CASSPSYRGRTGELFF	TGTGCCAGCAGCCCTTCGTACAGGGGGCGTACCGGGGAGCTGTTTTTT
.	TRBV20-1	.	TRBJ1-2	CSAADYGYTF	TGCAGTGCCGCAGATTATGGCTACACCTTC
TRBD2	TRBV19	.	TRBJ2-1	CASSGRPSGGAVYNEQFF	TGTGCCAGTAGTGGTAGACCTAGCGGGGGGGCCGTCTACAATGAGCAGTTCTTC
TRBD2	TRBV10-3	.	TRBJ2-3	CAISDSGGEDTQYF	TGTGCCATCAGTGACAGCGGGGGTGAAGATACGCAGTATTTT
.	TRBV6-1	.	TRBJ2-3	CASSSTDTQYF	TGTGCCAGCAGCAGCACAGATACGCAGTATTTT
.	TRBV21-1	few	TRBJ1-1	CASSKVVLGSGFEAFF	TGTGCCAGCAGCAAAGTGGTCTTGGGCTCGGGTTTTGAAGCTTTCTTT
TRBD2	TRBV7-2	few	TRBJ2-2	CASSGTSGNTGELFF	TGTGCCAGCAGCGGGACTAGCGGGAACACCGGGGAGCTGTTTTTT
TRBD1	TRBV19	.	TRBJ2-1	CASRRGPLDEQFF	TGTGCCAGTAGAAGGGGGCCATTGGATGAGCAGTTCTTC
.	TRBV29-1	.	TRBJ1-5	CSVTLAKGNQPQHF	TGCAGCGTCACCTTAGCTAAGGGCAATCAGCCCCAGCATTTT
.	TRBV19	once	TRBJ2-3	CASNPLAGAGTDTQYF	TGTGCCAGTAACCCGCTGGCCGGGGCGGGCACAGATACGCAGTATTTT
.	TRBV6-6	.	TRBJ2-4	CASSYYGGAKNIQYF	TGTGCCAGCAGTTATTACGGGGGAGCCAAAAACATTCAGTACTTC
.	TRBV25-1	.	TRBJ1-2	CASSEFGGAGRSNYGYTF	TGTGCCAGCAGTGAATTCGGGGGGGCAGGCCGATCTAACTATGGCTACACCTTC
TRBD1	TRBV5-5	.	TRBJ1-4	CASSAQGARDEKLFF	TGTGCCAGCAGCGCACAGGGGGCTAGGGATGAAAAACTGTTTTTT